This note documents a single T cell receptor beta chain sequence. V lost 6 bases, J lost 1 base, and 9 bases lay in between. The CDR3 totals 13 residues. These data come from a study of blood T cell repertoires in COVID-19. At the level of the study: Samples representing acute and convalescent COVID-19 were sourced from the United States, Italy and Spain. PBMCs, B-cell-depleted T cells, or T cells provided the cDNA or gDNA that made up the material.

Original processing methods: Using reference gene primer amplification, nucleated cell counts were estimated. The method was immunoSEQ multiplex PCR; TCRdb's version includes in-frame clones alone and lacks a portion of them. V and J calls and clone size are those listed in that table; D and trimming were worked out from the DNA. The sample consists of 29,000 or so clones, around 90% of them appearing once. This receptor was identified in a human donor in a cohort sampled during active COVID-19. V usage is TRBV12-3 or TRBV12-4 and J usage is TRBJ1-1, with D unclear. Sequencing was done on a sample of peripheral blood. This CDR3 is CASRRRENTEAFF. The CDR3 bases are TGTGCCAGCAGGCGACGGGAGAACACTGAAGCTTTCTTT.